Listed below are T cell receptor beta chains from one sample, sequenced in a study of blood T cells in healthy people across ages. TCRdb independently ran MiXCR on the 5' RACE reads; one entry per CDR3 protein. The data contain about 570,000 distinct CDR3 sequences, about 27% of them singletons. A further study also used this sample, focusing on T cells of mothers and their children.

Specimen: blood. The source is a boy between 2 and 15 years old in good health. Each CDR3 is given with its conserved first and last residue. The D gene is left open where the match is weak. Clone size appears in some rows only: once, few, many, or a class for an expanded clone.

TRBV20-1,TRBJ2-7,few,TRBD1,CSARDTGTGEQYF,TGCAGTGCTAGGGATACAGGGACAGGGGAGCAGTACTTC
TRBV20-1,TRBJ1-1,NA,NA,CSAIKGGDHTEAFF,TGCAGTGCTATAAAAGGGGGGGATCACACTGAAGCTTTCTTT
TRBV23-1,TRBJ2-7,few,NA,CASTRILIQPVVEEQYF,TGCGCCAGCACCCGGATATTAATTCAGCCCGTCGTGGAAGAGCAGTACTTC
TRBV6-5,TRBJ1-1,NA,NA,CASSYRTVNTEAFF,TGTGCCAGCAGTTATCGGACAGTGAACACTGAAGCTTTCTTT
TRBV12-3/TRBV12-4,TRBJ2-3,once,NA,CASRLGCPGSTDTQYF,TGTGCCAGCAGACTTGGGTGCCCGGGGAGCACAGATACGCAGTATTTT
TRBV6-1,TRBJ2-1,NA,NA,CASSERGYNEQFF,TGTGCCAGCAGTGAACGGGGGTACAATGAGCAGTTCTTC
TRBV7-9,TRBJ2-1,few,TRBD2,CASRPTSGLFF,TGTGCCAGCAGGCCGACTAGCGGTCTGTTCTTC
TRBV6-6,TRBJ1-2,few,NA,CASSYLGLYGYTF,TGTGCCAGCAGTTACTTGGGACTCTATGGCTACACCTTC
TRBV20-1,TRBJ1-4,NA,NA,CSARDPWMNEKLFF,TGCAGTGCTCGGGACCCTTGGATGAATGAAAAACTGTTTTTT
TRBV18,TRBJ2-3,few,TRBD2,CASSPPEGTSGADTQYF,TGTGCCAGCTCACCACCGGAGGGGACTAGCGGTGCAGATACGCAGTATTTT
TRBV29-1,TRBJ2-7,NA,NA,CSVSWVLEKHEQYF,TGCAGCGTTTCATGGGTTCTAGAGAAGCACGAGCAGTACTTC
TRBV12-3/TRBV12-4,TRBJ1-6,NA,NA,CASTLQFTPGSNSPLHF,TGTGCCAGCACCTTACAGTTTACTCCTGGAAGTAATTCACCCCTCCACTTT
TRBV5-1,TRBJ2-1,few,NA,CASSFRPLNEQFF,TGCGCCAGCAGTTTTCGGCCCCTCAATGAGCAGTTCTTC
TRBV18,TRBJ2-7,NA,NA,CASSNGISYEQYF,TGTGCCAGCTCAAACGGGATTTCCTACGAGCAGTACTTC
TRBV29-1,TRBJ1-4,NA,NA,CSAAGGSEKLFF,TGCAGCGCGGCGGGCGGGAGCGAAAAACTGTTTTTT
TRBV10-3,TRBJ2-1,few,NA,CAISEAPAVNEQFF,TGTGCCATCAGTGAGGCCCCCGCGGTTAATGAGCAGTTCTTC
TRBV20-1,TRBJ2-5,many,NA,CSARPSEGTQYF,TGCAGTGCTAGACCCAGTGAAGGGACCCAGTACTTC
TRBV20-1,TRBJ2-7,NA,NA,CSARPGSGYEQYF,TGCAGTGCTAGACCCGGGAGCGGATACGAGCAGTACTTC
TRBV7-9,TRBJ1-5,NA,TRBD1,CASSTTGGGQPQHF,TGTGCCAGCAGCACCACAGGGGGCGGGCAGCCCCAGCATTTT
TRBV29-1,TRBJ2-3,NA,NA,CSVEAKGDTQYF,TGCAGCGTTGAAGCGAAGGGGGATACGCAGTATTTT
TRBV12-3/TRBV12-4,TRBJ1-2,NA,NA,CASRGWGVYGDTF,TGTGCCAGCAGGGGGTGGGGGGTCTATGGCGACACCTTC
TRBV5-5,TRBJ1-2,NA,NA,CASNGTSGDYGYTF,TGTGCCAGCAACGGTACTTCAGGGGACTATGGCTACACCTTC
TRBV5-1,TRBJ2-4,NA,NA,CASRFKTPRGSKNIQYF,TGCGCCAGCAGGTTCAAAACCCCTAGGGGGTCCAAAAACATTCAGTACTTC
TRBV5-1,TRBJ2-3,few,TRBD2,CASSLGLAEPGDTQYF,TGCGCCAGCAGCCTTGGACTAGCGGAGCCGGGGGATACGCAGTATTTT
TRBV11-1,TRBJ2-7,NA,NA,CASSFRRGPAYEQYF,TGTGCCAGCAGCTTTAGACGGGGGCCCGCCTACGAGCAGTACTTC